This TCR beta chain was obtained from a study of blood T cell repertoires in COVID-19. For the study at large: There were acute and convalescent COVID-19 samples, and they came from the United States, Italy and Spain. Nucleic acid was either cDNA or gDNA, and it came from T cells, B-cell-depleted T cells, or PBMCs.

How the authors handled the data: Reference gene primers were amplified, and this amplification served to estimate nucleated cell counts. Some clones are missing from TCRdb's copy, which holds only in-frame ones; the method was immunoSEQ multiplex PCR. That table gives V, J and clone size, and the DNA gave D and trimming. This table has roughly 63,000 clones, 70% to 85% appearing once. The CDR3 is 14 amino acids. Losses at the gene ends were 0 bases for V and 10 bases for J; bases not matched to a gene: 4. The germline V gene has CDR1 SGDLS and CDR2 YYNGEE. The chain joins TRBV9 to TRBJ2-1; 10 bases line up with TRBD2. The sample comprised peripheral blood. The TCR was taken from a human donor in a cohort sampled during active COVID-19. The CDR3 DNA is TGTGCCAGCAGCGTAGGTCTAGCGGGGGAAGAGCAGTTCTTC. It is translated as CASSVGLAGEEQFF. Full variable domain (rest looked up from reference TRBV9 and TRBJ2-1): DSGVTQTPKHLITATGQRVTLRCSPRSGDLSVYWYQQSLDQGLQFLIQYYNGEERAKGNILERFSAQQFPDLHSELNLSSLELGDSALYFCASSVGLAGEEQFFGPGTRLTVL.